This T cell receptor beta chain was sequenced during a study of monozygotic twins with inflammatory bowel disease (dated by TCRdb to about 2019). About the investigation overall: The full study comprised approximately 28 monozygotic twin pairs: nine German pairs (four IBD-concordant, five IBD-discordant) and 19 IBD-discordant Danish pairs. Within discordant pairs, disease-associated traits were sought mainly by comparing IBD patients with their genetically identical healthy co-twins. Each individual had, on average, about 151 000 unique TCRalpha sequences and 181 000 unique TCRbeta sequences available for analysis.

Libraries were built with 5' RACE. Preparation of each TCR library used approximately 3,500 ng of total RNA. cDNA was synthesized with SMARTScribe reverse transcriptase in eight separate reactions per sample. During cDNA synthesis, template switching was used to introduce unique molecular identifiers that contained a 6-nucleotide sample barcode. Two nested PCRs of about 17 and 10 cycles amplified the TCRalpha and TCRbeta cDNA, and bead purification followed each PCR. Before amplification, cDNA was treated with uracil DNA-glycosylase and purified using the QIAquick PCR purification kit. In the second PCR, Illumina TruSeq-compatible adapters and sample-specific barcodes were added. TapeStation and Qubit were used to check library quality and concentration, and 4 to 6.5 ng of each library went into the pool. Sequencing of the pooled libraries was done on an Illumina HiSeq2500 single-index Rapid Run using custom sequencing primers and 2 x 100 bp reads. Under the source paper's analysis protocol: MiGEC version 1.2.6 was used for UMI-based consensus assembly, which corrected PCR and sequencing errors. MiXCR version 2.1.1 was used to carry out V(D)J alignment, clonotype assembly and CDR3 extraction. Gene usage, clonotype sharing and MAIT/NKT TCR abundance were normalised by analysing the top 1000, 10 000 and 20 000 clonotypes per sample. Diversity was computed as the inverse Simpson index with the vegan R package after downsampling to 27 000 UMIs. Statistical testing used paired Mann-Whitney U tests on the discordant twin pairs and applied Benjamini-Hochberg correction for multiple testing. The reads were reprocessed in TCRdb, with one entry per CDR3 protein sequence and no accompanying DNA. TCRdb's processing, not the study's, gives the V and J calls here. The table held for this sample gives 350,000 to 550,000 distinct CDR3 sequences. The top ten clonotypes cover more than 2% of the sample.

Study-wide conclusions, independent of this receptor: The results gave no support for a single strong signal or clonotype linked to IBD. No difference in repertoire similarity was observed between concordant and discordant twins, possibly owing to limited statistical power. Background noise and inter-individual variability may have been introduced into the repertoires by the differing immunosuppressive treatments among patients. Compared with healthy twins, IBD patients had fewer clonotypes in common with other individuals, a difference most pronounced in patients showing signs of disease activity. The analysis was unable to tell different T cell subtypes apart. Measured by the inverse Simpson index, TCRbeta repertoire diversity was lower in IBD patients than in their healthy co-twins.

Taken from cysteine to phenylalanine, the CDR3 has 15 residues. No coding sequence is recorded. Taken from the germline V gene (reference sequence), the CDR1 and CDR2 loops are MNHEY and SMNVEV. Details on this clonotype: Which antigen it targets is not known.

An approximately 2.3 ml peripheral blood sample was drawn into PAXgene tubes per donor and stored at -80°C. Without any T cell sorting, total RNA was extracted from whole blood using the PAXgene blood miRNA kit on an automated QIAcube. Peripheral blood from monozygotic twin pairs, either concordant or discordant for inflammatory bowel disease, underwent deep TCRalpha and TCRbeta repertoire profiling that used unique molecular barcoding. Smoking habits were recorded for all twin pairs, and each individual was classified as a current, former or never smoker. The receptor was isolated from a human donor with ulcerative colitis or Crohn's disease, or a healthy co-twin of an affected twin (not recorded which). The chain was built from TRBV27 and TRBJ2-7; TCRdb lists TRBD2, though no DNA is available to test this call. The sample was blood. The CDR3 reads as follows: CASSSPSGSSYEQYF.